The clone carrying this T cell receptor beta chain was detected many times. Its target is unknown. TCRdb reprocessed the reads with MiXCR, giving one entry per CDR3 protein. The sample contains around 130,000 distinct CDR3 sequences, 20% to 30% of which appear only once. The sample comes from a study of T cell repertoires in cytomegalovirus infection. As for the study in general: Public TCR beta signatures marked donors with CMV infection and the matching HLA.

Per germline, CDR1 LNHDA and CDR2 SQIVND (reference sequence). The trim removed 4 bases at V and 5 bases at J, leaving 9 bases unmatched. This CDR3 spans 16 amino acids. The rearrangement uses TRBV19 and TRBJ1-4, with TRBD1 identical over 8 bases. The sequenced sample consisted of PBMCs, sequenced either directly or after in vitro stimulation (not recorded which). This sequence originates from a human donor in good health (CMV status not recorded). Some clones in this sample may be carry-over from other donors' samples. CDR3 sequence (DNA): TGTGCCAGTAGTACCCTTCAGACAGGGGAGAATGAAAAACTGTTTTTT. This sequence encodes CASSTLQTGENEKLFF. The whole variable domain, remainder taken from reference TRBV19 and TRBJ1-4, is DGGITQSPKYLFRKEGQNVTLSCEQNLNHDAMYWYRQDPGQGLRLIYYSQIVNDFQKGDIAEGYSVSREKKESFPLTVTSAQKNPTAFYLCASSTLQTGENEKLFFGSGTQLSVL.